Given below is one T cell receptor (beta chain) in context. The record originates from a study of control samples from healthy donors and cancer patients. The table came from immunoSEQ multiplex PCR; TCRdb's copy has only in-frame clones and leaves some out. This sample has 20,000 to 30,000 clones; roughly four fifths occur once, and the top ten carry around a quarter. The sequence was obtained from a man in his sixties with colorectal cancer. Sequenced: PBMCs.

The CDR3 nucleotides are TGTGCCAGCAGTGACCCACGACTAGTATTCGCAGATACGCAGTATTTT. Residues: CASSDPRLVFADTQYF. The chain recombines TRBV6-1 with TRBJ2-3, with D maybe TRBD2 (6 bases). The CDR3 is 16 amino acids. V was cut by 3 bases and J by 4 bases, with 17 bases left in between. Germline V gene lookup returns CDR1 MNHNS and CDR2 SASEGT.